Below, 18 T cell receptor beta chains from the same sample are listed, as sequenced in a study of blood T cell repertoires in COVID-19. Sequencing used immunoSEQ multiplex PCR; TCRdb keeps in-frame clones, though not all of them. The sample contains over 40,000 clones, about nine tenths of which appear only once. The sample comprised peripheral blood. These receptors were taken from a man aged 65 to 85 with acute or convalescent COVID-19.

The rearrangement uses TRBV28 and TRBJ1-5, with D maybe TRBD1 (6 bases). The CDR3 has 16 residues. The V end was cut by 6 bases, the J end by 0 bases, with 15 bases between. The germline gives CDR1 MDHEN, CDR2 SYDVKM. The CDR3 reads CASSLSQQGSNQPQHF. The DNA of the CDR3 is TGTGCCAGCAGCCTCTCCCAACAGGGTAGCAATCAGCCCCAGCATTTT.

The chain has TRBV6-2 or TRBV6-3 and TRBJ2-1, with 8 nucleotides matching TRBD1. Trimming cost V 6 bases and J 5 bases; bases outside gene matches: 12. Germline V gene sequence: CDR1 MNHEY, CDR2 SVGEGT. The CDR3 sequence is 16 residues long. The CDR3 DNA reads as TGTGCCAGCAGCCACTCAGGGGGCAACATGAACAATGAGCAGTTCTTC. Residues: CASSHSGGNMNNEQFF.

The chain has TRBV11-2 and TRBJ1-6; TRBD1 aligns across 7 bases. The germline V gene encodes CDR1 SGHAT and CDR2 FQNNGV. This CDR3 comprises 15 residues. The J segment lost 9 bases and the V segment lost 5 bases, leaving 10 bases of the junction unmatched. The CDR3 is CASSPGQAASSPLHF. CDR3 sequence (DNA): TGTGCCAGCAGCCCAGGACAGGCCGCAAGTTCACCCCTCCACTTT.

This clone turned up a few times. The chain couples TRBV3-1 (or the pseudogene TRBV3-2) to TRBJ2-3, with 9 bases fitting TRBD2. This CDR3 comprises 14 residues. Germline CDR1 reads LGHDT; CDR2 reads YNNKEL (reference sequence). The J segment lost 3 bases and the V segment lost 4 bases, leaving 2 bases of the junction unmatched. The CDR3 DNA follows: TGTGCCAGCAGCCGAAGCGGGGGGACAGATACGCAGTATTTT. This encodes CASSRSGGTDTQYF.

This clone was counted a single time. The chain carries TRBV6-5 and TRBJ1-1, with D unresolved. The V end was cut by 2 bases, the J end by 6 bases, with 10 bases between. The CDR3 contains 13 residues. Germline values: CDR1 MNHEY, CDR2 SVGAGI. The CDR3 region is CASSYTHMAEAFF. The CDR3, as DNA: TGTGCCAGCAGTTACACACACATGGCTGAAGCTTTCTTT.

The CDR3 here is CASSVGGFAFGANVLTF. CDR3 nucleotide sequence: TGTGCCAGTAGTGTCGGGGGGTTTGCCTTTGGGGCCAACGTCCTGACTTTC. The rearrangement joins TRBV19 to TRBJ2-6; TRBD2 aligns across 7 bases. The CDR3 length is 17 residues. CDR1 is LNHDA and CDR2 is SQIVND in the germline V gene (reference sequence). The J segment lost 3 bases and the V segment lost 5 bases, leaving 10 bases of the junction unmatched.

The rearrangement links TRBV5-6 to TRBJ1-6; 8 nucleotides line up with TRBD1. V was clipped by 4 bases and J by 7 bases; unmatched bases: 4. This CDR3 region has 14 residues. CDR1 SGHDT and CDR2 YYEEEE come from the germline V gene. CDR3 region: CASSEGQANSPLHF. As DNA, the CDR3 is TGTGCCAGCAGCGAGGGACAGGCCAATTCACCCCTCCACTTT.

The J gene is TRBJ2-3, the V gene TRBV4-3, with 9 bases matching TRBD2. V was pared by 4 bases and J by 0 bases, with 11 bases of the junction left unmatched. Germline V lookup: CDR1 LGHNA, CDR2 YSLEER. This CDR3 spans 18 amino acids. As DNA, the CDR3 is TGCGCCAGCAGCCCCCTCCCCACGACTAGCGGAAGCACAGATACGCAGTATTTT. Its protein product is CASSPLPTTSGSTDTQYF.

The J gene is TRBJ2-7, the V gene TRBV6-5; D may be TRBD1 (6 bases). Trimming left V 3 bases short and J 5 bases short, with 8 bases between. The V gene's germline CDR1 is MNHEY and CDR2 SVGAGI. The CDR3 runs to 12 residues. CDR3 sequence (DNA): TGTGCCAGCAGTTATACAGGGAACGAGCAGTACTTC. It is translated as CASSYTGNEQYF.

The chain uses TRBV28 and TRBJ1-2, with D possibly matching TRBD1 (5 bases). CDR1 and CDR2 (germline): MDHEN, SYDVKM. CDR3 length: 12 amino acids. Between the trimmed V and J ends, which lost 3 bases and 7 bases, there was a span of 9 bases. Here the CDR3 reads CASSFRVAGYTF. The CDR3 DNA is TGTGCCAGCAGTTTCAGGGTAGCTGGCTACACCTTC.

This chain connects TRBV19 to TRBJ1-6; 12 bases fit TRBD1. The CDR3 has 15 amino acids. CDR1 and CDR2 from the germline V gene are LNHDA and SQIVND (reference sequence). J was trimmed by 10 bases and V by 1 base; bases with no gene match: 2. The CDR3 DNA follows: TGTGCCAGTAGTATAGGTGGGACAGGGGGCTCACCCCTCCACTTT. It specifies CASSIGGTGGSPLHF.

The genes are TRBV5-1 and TRBJ1-2; D is uncertain. Trimming stripped 7 bases from V and 4 bases from J, with 11 bases between. Looked up from germline, CDR1 is SGHRS and CDR2 is YFSETQ. The CDR3 contains 12 residues. The CDR3 coding sequence is TGCGCCAGCGGACTTGGAGGCTATGGCTACACCTTC. As protein: CASGLGGYGYTF.

In DNA form, the CDR3 reads TGCAGCGTTGACCGGACAGGGTTGAACACTGAAGCTTTCTTT. Translating gives CSVDRTGLNTEAFF. The chain uses TRBV29-1 and TRBJ1-1; the match to TRBD1 covers 8 bases. After removal of 3 bases from V and 0 bases from J, the junction contained 3 bases not matched to a gene. The CDR3 is 14 amino acids. CDR1 is SQVTM, CDR2 ANQGSEA, per germline.

The gene calls are TRBV5-1 and TRBJ1-2; no reliable D call. The V gene lost 0 bases and the J gene lost 7 bases, with 10 bases spanning the gap. The germline V gene has CDR1 SGHRS and CDR2 YFSETQ. CDR3 length: 13 residues. DNA of the CDR3: TGCGCCAGCAGCTTGGACGGGGAGGGTGGCTACACCTTC. Translation gives CASSLDGEGGYTF.

J is TRBJ1-5 and V is TRBV19, with a weak D call TRBD1 (5 bases). V gave up 4 bases and J gave up 1 base, with 32 bases separating them. CDR1 is LNHDA and CDR2 is SQIVND in the germline V gene (reference sequence). The CDR3 covers 22 residues. CDR3 nucleotide sequence: TGTGCCAGTAGTAAGGGGCGGCAGGGAGACGGCGGCGGGGTTCGGAGCAATCAGCCCCAGCATTTT. Translation: CASSKGRQGDGGGVRSNQPQHF.

This sequence joins TRBV2 and TRBJ1-1; D unresolved. V was clipped by 0 bases and J by 0 bases, with 8 bases between them. This CDR3 has 15 amino acids. Germline-derived CDR1 and CDR2 are SNHLY and FYNNEI. The CDR3 here is CASSEAKPLNTEAFF. CDR3 DNA: TGTGCCAGCAGTGAAGCGAAGCCACTGAACACTGAAGCTTTCTTT.

This sequence joins TRBV5-1 and TRBJ2-3, with a weak D call TRBD2 (6 bases). Per the germline V gene, CDR1 is SGHRS and CDR2 is YFSETQ. Between the trimmed V and J ends, which lost 1 base and 1 base, there was a span of 7 bases. The CDR3 is 14 residues long. The CDR3 loop reads CASSLPGGTDTQYF. CDR3 sequence (DNA): TGCGCCAGCAGCTTGCCGGGGGGCACAGATACGCAGTATTTT. The full variable domain, its missing parts supplied by reference TRBV5-1 and TRBJ2-3, is KAGVTQTPRYLIKTRGQQVTLSCSPISGHRSVSWYQQTPGQGLQFLFEYFSETQRNKGNFPGRFSGRQFSNSRSEMNVSTLELGDSALYLCASSLPGGTDTQYFGPGTRLTVL.

The V call is TRBV27, the J call TRBJ1-2, with D tentatively TRBD1 (6 bases). CDR1 is MNHEY, CDR2 SMNVEV, per germline (reference sequence). Trimming cost V 10 bases and J 1 base, with 13 bases left between them. The length of the CDR3 is 13 residues. CDR3 in amino acids: CAKQGQVNYGYTF. The CDR3 nucleotides are TGTGCCAAGCAGGGGCAGGTTAACTATGGCTACACCTTC.